The sequence of this T cell receptor beta chain was determined in a study of blood T cell repertoires in COVID-19. Across the whole study: The United States, Italy and Spain provided the acute and convalescent COVID-19 samples. T cells, B-cell-depleted T cells, or PBMCs supplied cDNA or gDNA.

Germline V gene lookup returns CDR1 SEHNR and CDR2 FQNEAQ (reference sequence). The V end was cut by 3 bases, the J end by 0 bases, with 5 bases between. CDR3 length equals 13 residues. Original handling: The assay estimated nucleated cells by amplifying reference gene primers. The assay was immunoSEQ multiplex PCR, and TCRdb's table has in-frame clones only and misses some. V and J calls and clone size are copied from that table; D and trimming were computed from the DNA. The sample shows 150,000 to 200,000 clones, roughly 87% of them seen only once. Enrolment of Seattle patients took place during active infection, and they were followed longitudinally.

Specimen: peripheral blood. The clonotype comes from a woman between 65 and 79 years old with COVID-19, enrolled during active disease. J is TRBJ1-1 and V is TRBV7-9; D is perhaps TRBD1 (5 bases). The CDR3 bases are TGTGCCAGCAGCTTGGACATGAACACTGAAGCTTTCTTT. It encodes CASSLDMNTEAFF.